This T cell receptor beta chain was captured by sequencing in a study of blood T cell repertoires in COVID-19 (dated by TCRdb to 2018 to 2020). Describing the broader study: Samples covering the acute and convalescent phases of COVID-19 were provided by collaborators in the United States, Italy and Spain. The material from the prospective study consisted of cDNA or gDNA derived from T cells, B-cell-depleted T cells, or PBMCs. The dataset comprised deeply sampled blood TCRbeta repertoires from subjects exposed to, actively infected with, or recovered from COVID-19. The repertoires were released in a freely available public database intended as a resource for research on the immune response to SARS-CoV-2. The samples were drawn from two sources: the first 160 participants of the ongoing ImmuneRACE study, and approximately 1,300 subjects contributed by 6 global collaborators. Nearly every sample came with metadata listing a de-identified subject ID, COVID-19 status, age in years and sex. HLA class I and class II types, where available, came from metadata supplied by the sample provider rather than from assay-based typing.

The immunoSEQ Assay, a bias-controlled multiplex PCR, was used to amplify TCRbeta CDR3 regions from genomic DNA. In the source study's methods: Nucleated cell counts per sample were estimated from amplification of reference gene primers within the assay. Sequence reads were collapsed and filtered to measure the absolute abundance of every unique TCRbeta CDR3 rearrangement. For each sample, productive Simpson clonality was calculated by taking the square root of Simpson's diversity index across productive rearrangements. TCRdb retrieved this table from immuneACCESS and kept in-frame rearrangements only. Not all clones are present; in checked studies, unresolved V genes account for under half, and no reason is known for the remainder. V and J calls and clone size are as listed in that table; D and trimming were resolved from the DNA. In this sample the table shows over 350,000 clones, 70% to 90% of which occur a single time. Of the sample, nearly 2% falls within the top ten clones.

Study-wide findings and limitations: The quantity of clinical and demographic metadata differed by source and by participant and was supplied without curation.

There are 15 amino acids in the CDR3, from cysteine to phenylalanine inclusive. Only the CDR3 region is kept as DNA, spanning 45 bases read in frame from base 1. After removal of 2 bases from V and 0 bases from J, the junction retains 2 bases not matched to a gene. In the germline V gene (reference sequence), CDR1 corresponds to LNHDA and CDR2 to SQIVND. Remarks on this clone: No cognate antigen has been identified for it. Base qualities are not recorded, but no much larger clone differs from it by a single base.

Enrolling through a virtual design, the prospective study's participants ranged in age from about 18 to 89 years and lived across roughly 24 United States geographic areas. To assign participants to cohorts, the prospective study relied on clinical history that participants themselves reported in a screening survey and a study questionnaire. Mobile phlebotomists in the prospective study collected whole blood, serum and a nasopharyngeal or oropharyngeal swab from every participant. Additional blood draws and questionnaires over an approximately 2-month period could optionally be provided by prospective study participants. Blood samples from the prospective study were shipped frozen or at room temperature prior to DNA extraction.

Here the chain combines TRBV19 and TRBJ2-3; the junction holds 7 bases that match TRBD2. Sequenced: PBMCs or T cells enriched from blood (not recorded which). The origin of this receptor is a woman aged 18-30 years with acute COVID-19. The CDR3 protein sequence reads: CASSISSGSTDTQYF. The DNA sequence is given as TGTGCCAGTAGTATATCTAGCGGTAGCACAGATACGCAGTATTTT.